These T cell receptor beta chains were read from a single sample in a study of OX40 agonist ivuxolimab in advanced cancers. The assay was immunoSEQ multiplex PCR, and TCRdb's table has in-frame clones only and misses some. The sample records about 80,000 clones, approximately 95% being singletons. The sample here was CD4+ or CD8+ T cells sorted from blood, taken in a trial of the OX40 agonist ivuxolimab. The receptors were sampled from an adult with an advanced solid tumor such as melanoma, head and neck, liver or kidney cancer. CDR3s include the opening cysteine and the closing phenylalanine or tryptophan. Each record gives: J gene, clone size, V gene, D gene, CDR3 protein, CDR3 DNA. D genes are given only for firm matches. Expanded clones are given a class, and other clones once, few, many or no size at all.

>TRBJ1-1|-|TRBV2|TRBD1
CASSVGTGRTEAFF
TGTGCCAGCAGTGTTGGGACAGGAAGAACTGAAGCTTTCTTT
>TRBJ2-2|-|TRBV2|-
CASSEGTPVDPGELFF
TGTGCCAGCAGTGAAGGGACCCCGGTGGATCCCGGGGAGCTGTTTTTT
>TRBJ2-7|-|TRBV6-8|TRBD1
CASRPRDRVMGEQYF
TGTGCCAGCAGGCCCCGGGACAGGGTTATGGGCGAGCAGTACTTC
>TRBJ1-4|once|TRBV27|-
CASSFGTGRSTNEKLFF
TGTGCCAGCAGTTTTGGAACAGGGCGCTCAACTAATGAAAAACTGTTTTTT
>TRBJ1-1|once|TRBV10-3|TRBD1
CAGGQGVNTEAFF
TGTGCCGGGGGACAGGGCGTGAACACTGAAGCTTTCTTT
>TRBJ2-2|few|TRBV6-5|-
CASSLGGVGIGELFF
TGTGCCAGCAGTCTAGGGGGGGTAGGGATCGGGGAGCTGTTTTTT
>TRBJ2-2|once|TRBV5-8|TRBD1
CASNSGTDHRELFF
TGTGCCAGCAACTCCGGGACAGACCACCGGGAGCTGTTTTTT
>TRBJ1-5|-|TRBV19|-
CATTDQGGNQPQHF
TGTGCCACCACCGATCAAGGGGGCAATCAGCCCCAGCATTTT
>TRBJ1-2|-|TRBV6-1|-
CASSGGGREYKGYTF
TGTGCCAGCAGTGGAGGAGGCAGGGAATATAAGGGCTACACCTTC
>TRBJ2-3|-|TRBV5-1|-
CASSFRAGATDTQYF
TGCGCCAGCAGCTTCAGGGCGGGGGCCACAGATACGCAGTATTTT
>TRBJ2-5|-|TRBV7-9|TRBD1
CASSPTGAGETQYF
TGTGCCAGCAGCCCGACAGGGGCGGGGGAGACCCAGTACTTC
>TRBJ1-1|-|TRBV6-1|TRBD1
CASSGDRVTEAFF
TGTGCCAGCAGTGGCGACAGGGTTACTGAAGCTTTCTTT